The 4 T cell receptor beta chains below all came from one sample that was sequenced in a study of blood T cell repertoires in COVID-19. Sequenced by immunoSEQ multiplex PCR; TCRdb stores in-frame clones only, minus some. The table shows about 260,000 clones, with approximately 87% occurring only once. The material sequenced was peripheral blood. These receptors were taken from a woman between 40 and 50 years old who had recovered from COVID-19.

This sequence joins TRBV25-1 and TRBJ1-4, with a possible D match to TRBD1 (6 bases). Trimming cost V 2 bases and J 0 bases, with 7 bases left between them. Germline CDR1 reads MGHDK; CDR2 reads SYGVNS. The CDR3 consists of 15 residues. CDR3 region: CASSEGQTTNEKLFF. The CDR3 nucleotides are TGTGCCAGCAGTGAAGGACAGACAACTAATGAAAAACTGTTTTTT.

This chain connects TRBV11-2 to TRBJ2-5; D gene uncertain. CDR3 length equals 13 residues. Germline CDR1 reads SGHAT; CDR2 reads FQNNGV. The ends were cut back, 4 bases at V and 1 base at J, with 7 bases in the middle. In DNA, the CDR3 is TGTGCCAGCAGCTCTTCCCGCCAAGAGACCCAGTACTTC. This codes for CASSSSRQETQYF.

This chain links TRBV7-9 with TRBJ2-6, with D perhaps matching TRBD2 (5 bases). V was cut by 0 bases and J by 2 bases, with 11 bases left in between. CDR3 length: 17 amino acids. In germline, CDR1 is SEHNR, CDR2 FQNEAQ (reference sequence). Here the CDR3 reads CASSLARAVAGANVLTF. CDR3 DNA sequence: TGTGCCAGCAGCTTAGCGCGGGCAGTAGCTGGGGCCAACGTCCTGACTTTC.

This rearrangement joins TRBV28 to TRBJ2-3; 9 nucleotides match TRBD2. Germline V gives CDR1 MDHEN, CDR2 SYDVKM. Losses at the gene ends were 2 bases for V and 4 bases for J; bases not matched to a gene: 4. This CDR3 contains 15 residues. CDR3: CASSLLAGGADTQYF. The CDR3 nucleotides read TGTGCCAGCAGTTTACTTGCGGGGGGGGCAGATACGCAGTATTTT.